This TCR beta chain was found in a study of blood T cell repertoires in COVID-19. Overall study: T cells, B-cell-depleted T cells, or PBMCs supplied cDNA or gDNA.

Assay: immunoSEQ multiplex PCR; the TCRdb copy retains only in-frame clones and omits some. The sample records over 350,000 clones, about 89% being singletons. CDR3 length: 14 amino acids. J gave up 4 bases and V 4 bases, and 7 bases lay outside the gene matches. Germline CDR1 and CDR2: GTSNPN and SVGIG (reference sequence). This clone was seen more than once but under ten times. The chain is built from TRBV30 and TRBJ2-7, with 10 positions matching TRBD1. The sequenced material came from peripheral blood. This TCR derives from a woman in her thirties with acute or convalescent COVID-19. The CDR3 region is CAWMNRDRGYEQYF. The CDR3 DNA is TGTGCCTGGATGAACCGGGACAGGGGTTACGAGCAGTACTTC.